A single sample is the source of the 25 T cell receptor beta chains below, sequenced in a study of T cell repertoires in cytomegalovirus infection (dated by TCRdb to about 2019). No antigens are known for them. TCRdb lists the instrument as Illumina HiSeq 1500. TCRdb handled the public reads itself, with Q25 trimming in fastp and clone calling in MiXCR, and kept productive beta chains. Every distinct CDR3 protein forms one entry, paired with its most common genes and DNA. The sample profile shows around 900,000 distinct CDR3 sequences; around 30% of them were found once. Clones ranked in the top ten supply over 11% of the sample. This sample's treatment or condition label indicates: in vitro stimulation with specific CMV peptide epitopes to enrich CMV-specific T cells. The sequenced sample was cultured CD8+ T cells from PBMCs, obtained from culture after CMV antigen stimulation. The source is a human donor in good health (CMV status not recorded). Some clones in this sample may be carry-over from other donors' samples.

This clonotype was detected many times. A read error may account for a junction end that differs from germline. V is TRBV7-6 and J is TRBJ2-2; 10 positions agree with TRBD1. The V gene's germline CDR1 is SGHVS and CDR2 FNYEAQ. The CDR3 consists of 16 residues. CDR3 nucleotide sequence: TGTGCTAGCAGCCCTAGACAGGGGGCAAGGACCGGGGAGCTGTTTTTT. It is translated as CASSPRQGARTGELFF. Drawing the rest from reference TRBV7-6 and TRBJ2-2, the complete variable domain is GAGVSQSPRYKVTKRGQDVALRCDPISGHVSLYWYRQALGQGPEFLTYFNYEAQQDKSGLPNDRFSAERPEGSISTLTIQRTEQRDSAMYRCASSPRQGARTGELFFGEGSRLTVL.

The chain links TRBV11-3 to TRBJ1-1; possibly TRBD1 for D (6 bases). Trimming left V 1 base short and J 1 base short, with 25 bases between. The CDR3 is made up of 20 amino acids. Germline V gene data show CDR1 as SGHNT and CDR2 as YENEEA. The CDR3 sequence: CASSLGSGASRAGGNTEAFF. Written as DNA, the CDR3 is TGTGCCAGCAGCTTAGGTTCGGGGGCGAGCCGGGCGGGAGGGAACACTGAAGCTTTCTTT.

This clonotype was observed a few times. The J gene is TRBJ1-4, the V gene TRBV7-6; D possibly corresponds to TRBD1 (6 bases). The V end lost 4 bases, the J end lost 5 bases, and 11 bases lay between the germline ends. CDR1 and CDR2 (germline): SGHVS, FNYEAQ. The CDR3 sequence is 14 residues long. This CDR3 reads CASSSRGQNEKLFF. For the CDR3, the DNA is TGTGCCAGCAGCTCAAGAGGACAGAATGAAAAACTGTTTTTT.

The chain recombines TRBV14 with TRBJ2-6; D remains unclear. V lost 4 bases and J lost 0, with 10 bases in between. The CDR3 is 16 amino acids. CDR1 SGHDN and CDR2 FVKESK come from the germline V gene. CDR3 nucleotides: TGTGCCAGCAGCCGAGACGAGAGCTCTGGGGCCAACGTCCTGACTTTC. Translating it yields CASSRDESSGANVLTF.

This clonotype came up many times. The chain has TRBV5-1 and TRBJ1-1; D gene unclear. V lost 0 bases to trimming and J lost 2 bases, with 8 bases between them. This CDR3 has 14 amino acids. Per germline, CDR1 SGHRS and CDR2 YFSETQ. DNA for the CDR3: TGCGCCAGCAGCTTGGACTCGGTTAACACTGAAGCTTTCTTT. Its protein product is CASSLDSVNTEAFF.

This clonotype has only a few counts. The CDR3 DNA follows: TGTGCCAGCAGTCCCAGGGGGGCCCCCCAATACTACGAGCAGTACTTC. This gives the protein CASSPRGAPQYYEQYF. The chain combines TRBV12-3 or TRBV12-4 with TRBJ2-7, with D perhaps TRBD1 (7 bases). Trimming took 5 bases from V and 3 from J, leaving 20 bases between them. This CDR3 has 16 residues.

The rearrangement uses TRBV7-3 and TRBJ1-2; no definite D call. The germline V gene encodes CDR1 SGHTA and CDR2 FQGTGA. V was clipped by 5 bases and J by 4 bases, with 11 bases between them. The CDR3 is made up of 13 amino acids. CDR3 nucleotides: TGTGCCAGCAGCCAAGACATTCGCTATGGCTACACCTTC. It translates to CASSQDIRYGYTF.

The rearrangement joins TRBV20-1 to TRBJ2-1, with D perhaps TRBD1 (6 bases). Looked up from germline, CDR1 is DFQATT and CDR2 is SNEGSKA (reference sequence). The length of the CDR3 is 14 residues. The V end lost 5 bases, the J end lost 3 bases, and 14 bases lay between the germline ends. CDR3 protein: CSALDRNFYNEQFF. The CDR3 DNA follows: TGCAGTGCTCTTGACAGGAATTTCTACAATGAGCAGTTCTTC.

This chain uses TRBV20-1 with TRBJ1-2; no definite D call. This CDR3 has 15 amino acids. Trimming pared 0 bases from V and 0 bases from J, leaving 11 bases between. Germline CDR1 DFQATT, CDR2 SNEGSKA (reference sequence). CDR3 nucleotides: TGCAGTGCTAGAGATCTGCTTTTAGCTAACTATGGCTACACCTTC. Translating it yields CSARDLLLANYGYTF.

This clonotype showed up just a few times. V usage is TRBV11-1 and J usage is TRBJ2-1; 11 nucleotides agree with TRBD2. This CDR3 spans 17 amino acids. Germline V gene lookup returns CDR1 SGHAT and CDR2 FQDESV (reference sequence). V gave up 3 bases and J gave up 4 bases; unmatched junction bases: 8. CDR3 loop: CASSLQRLAGPYNEQFF. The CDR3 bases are TGTGCCAGCAGCTTGCAAAGACTAGCGGGACCGTACAATGAGCAGTTCTTC.

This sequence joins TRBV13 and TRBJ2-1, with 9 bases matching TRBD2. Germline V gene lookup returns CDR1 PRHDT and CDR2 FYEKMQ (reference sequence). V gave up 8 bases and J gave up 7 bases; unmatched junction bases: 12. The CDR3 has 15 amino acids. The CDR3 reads CASPPVAGGLNEQFF. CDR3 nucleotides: TGTGCCAGCCCCCCAGTGGCGGGGGGGCTAAATGAGCAGTTCTTC.

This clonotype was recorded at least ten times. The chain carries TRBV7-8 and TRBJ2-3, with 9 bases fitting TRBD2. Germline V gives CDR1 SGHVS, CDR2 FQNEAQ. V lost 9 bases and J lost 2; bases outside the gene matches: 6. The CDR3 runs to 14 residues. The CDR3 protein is CASLAGGLTDTQYF. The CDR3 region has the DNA TGTGCCAGTTTGGCGGGGGGGCTCACAGATACGCAGTATTTT.

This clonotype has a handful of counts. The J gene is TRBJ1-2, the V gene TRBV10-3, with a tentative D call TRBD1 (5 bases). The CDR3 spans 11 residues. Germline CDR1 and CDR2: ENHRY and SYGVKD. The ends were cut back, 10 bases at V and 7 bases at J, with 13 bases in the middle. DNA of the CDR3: TGTGCCACCCAGGGTGATAGTGGCTACACCTTC. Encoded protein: CATQGDSGYTF.

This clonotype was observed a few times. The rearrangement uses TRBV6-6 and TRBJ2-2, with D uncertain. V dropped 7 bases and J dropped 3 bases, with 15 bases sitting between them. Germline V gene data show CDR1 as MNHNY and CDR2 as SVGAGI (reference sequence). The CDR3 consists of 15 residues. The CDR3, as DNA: TGTGCCAGCACCCAATACCGGGTCTACACCGGGGAGCTGTTTTTT. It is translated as CASTQYRVYTGELFF.

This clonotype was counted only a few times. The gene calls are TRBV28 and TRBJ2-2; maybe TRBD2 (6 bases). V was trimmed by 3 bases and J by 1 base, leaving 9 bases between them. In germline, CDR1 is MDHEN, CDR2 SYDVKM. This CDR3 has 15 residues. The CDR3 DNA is TGTGCCAGCAGTTTGTGGCGGGGGAACACCGGGGAGCTGTTTTTT. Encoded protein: CASSLWRGNTGELFF.

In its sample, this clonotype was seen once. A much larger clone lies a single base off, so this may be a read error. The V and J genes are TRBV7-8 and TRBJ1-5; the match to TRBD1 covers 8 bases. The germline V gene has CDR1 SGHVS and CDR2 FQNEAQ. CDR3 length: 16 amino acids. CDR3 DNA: TGTGCCAGCAGCCGAATCACAGGGGGTTCGGCTCAGTCCCAGCATTTT. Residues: CASSRITGGSAQSQHF.

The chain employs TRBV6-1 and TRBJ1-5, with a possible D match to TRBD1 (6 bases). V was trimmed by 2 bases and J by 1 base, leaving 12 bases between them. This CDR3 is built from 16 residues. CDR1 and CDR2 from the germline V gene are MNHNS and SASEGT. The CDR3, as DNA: TGTGCCAGCAGTGAATTCGGGGGCATGAGCAATCAGCCCCAGCATTTT. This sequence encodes CASSEFGGMSNQPQHF.

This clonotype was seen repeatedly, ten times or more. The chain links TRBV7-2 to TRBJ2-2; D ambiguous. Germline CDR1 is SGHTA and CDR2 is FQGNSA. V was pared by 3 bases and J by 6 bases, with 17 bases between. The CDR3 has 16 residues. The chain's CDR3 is CASSLRIHSKAGELFF. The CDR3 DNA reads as TGTGCCAGCAGCTTGAGGATCCACTCTAAGGCCGGGGAGCTGTTTTTT.

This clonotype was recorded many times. CDR3 in DNA: TGTGCGGAAGAGACAGGGGATGTCGGGAATGAGCAGTTCTTC. As protein: CAEETGDVGNEQFF. The chain links TRBV7-9 to TRBJ2-1, with 8 nucleotides matching TRBD1. The CDR3 is 14 residues long. Germline V lookup: CDR1 SEHNR, CDR2 FQNEAQ (reference sequence).

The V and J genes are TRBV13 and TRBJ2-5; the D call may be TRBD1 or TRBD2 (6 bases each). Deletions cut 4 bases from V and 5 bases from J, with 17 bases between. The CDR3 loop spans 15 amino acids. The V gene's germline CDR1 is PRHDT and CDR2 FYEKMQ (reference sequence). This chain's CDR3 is CASSSERGEGETQYF. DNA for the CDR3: TGTGCCAGCAGCTCCGAGAGGGGGGAAGGTGAGACCCAGTACTTC.

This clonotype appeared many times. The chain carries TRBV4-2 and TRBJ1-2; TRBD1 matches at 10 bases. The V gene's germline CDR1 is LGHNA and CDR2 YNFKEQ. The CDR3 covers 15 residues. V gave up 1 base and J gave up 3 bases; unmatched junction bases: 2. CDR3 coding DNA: TGTGCCAGCAGCCAAGGACAGGGGGCGGACTATGGCTACACCTTC. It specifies CASSQGQGADYGYTF.

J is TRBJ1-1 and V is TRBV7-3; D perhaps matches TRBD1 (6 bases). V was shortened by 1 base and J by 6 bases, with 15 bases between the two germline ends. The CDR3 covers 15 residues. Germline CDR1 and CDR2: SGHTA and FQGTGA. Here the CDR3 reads CASSLITGMVAEAFF. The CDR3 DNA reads TGTGCCAGCAGCTTAATTACAGGGATGGTGGCTGAAGCTTTCTTT.

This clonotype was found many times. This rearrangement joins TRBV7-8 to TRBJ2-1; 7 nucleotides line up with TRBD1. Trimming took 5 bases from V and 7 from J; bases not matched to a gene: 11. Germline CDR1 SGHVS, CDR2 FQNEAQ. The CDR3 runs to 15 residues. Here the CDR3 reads CASSTTTGINNEQFF. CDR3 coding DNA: TGTGCCAGCAGCACCACGACAGGGATAAATAATGAGCAGTTCTTC.

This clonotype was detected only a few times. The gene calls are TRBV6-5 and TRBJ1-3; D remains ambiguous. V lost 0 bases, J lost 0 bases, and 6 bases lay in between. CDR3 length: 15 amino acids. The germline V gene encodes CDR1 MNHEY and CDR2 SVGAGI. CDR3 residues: CASSYSFASGNTIYF. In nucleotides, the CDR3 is TGTGCCAGCAGTTACTCGTTTGCCTCTGGAAACACCATATATTTT.

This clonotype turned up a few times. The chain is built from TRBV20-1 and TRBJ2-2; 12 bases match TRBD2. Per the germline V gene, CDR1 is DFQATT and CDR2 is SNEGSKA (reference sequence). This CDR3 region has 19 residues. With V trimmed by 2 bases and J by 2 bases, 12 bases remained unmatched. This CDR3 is CSARNLRLAGAFNTGELFF. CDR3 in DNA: TGCAGTGCTAGAAATCTTCGACTAGCGGGGGCCTTTAACACCGGGGAGCTGTTTTTT.